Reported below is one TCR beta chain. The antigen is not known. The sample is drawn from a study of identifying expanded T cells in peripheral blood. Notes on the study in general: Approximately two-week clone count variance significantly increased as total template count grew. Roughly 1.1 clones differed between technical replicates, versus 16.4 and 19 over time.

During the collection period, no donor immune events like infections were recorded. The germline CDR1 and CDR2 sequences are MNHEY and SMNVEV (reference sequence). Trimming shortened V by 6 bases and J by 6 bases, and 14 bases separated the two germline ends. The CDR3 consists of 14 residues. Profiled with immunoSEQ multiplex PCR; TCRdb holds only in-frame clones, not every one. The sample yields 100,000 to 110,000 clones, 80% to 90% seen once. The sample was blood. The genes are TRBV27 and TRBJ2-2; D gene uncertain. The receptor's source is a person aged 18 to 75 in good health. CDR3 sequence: CASRGKGLPGELFF. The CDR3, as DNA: TGTGCCAGCAGGGGAAAAGGTCTTCCCGGGGAGCTGTTTTTT.